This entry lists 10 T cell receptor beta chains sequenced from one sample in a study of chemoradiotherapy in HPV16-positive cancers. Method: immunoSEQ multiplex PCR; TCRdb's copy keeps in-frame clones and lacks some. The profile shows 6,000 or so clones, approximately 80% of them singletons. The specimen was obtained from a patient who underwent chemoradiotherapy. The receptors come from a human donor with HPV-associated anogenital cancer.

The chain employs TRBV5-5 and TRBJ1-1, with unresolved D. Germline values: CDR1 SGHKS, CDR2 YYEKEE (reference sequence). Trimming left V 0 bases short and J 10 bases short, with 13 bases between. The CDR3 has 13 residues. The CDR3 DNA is TGTGCCAGCAGCTTGGTAACGGCAGGCGCAGCTTTCTTT. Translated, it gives CASSLVTAGAAFF.

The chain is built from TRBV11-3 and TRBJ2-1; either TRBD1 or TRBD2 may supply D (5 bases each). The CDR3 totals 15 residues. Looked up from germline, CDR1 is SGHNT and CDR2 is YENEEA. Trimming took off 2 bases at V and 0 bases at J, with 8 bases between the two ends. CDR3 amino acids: CASSLTGLSYNEQFF. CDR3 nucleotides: TGTGCCAGCAGCTTAACGGGGCTCTCCTACAATGAGCAGTTCTTC.

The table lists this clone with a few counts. CDR3 DNA: TGCGCCAGCAGCCCAGACCCGAGCAGTCCCAGTTATGGCTACACCTTC. It codes for CASSPDPSSPSYGYTF. The J gene is TRBJ1-2, the V gene TRBV5-1; D gene uncertain. The CDR3 is 16 amino acids. V was pared by 4 bases and J by 5 bases, with 21 bases between. Germline V gene data show CDR1 as SGHRS and CDR2 as YFSETQ.

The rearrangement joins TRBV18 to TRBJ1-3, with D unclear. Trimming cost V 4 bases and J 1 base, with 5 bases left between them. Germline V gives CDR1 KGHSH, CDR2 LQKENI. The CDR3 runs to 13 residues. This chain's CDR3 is CASSQKSGNTIYF. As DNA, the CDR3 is TGTGCCAGCTCACAAAAATCTGGAAACACCATATATTTT.

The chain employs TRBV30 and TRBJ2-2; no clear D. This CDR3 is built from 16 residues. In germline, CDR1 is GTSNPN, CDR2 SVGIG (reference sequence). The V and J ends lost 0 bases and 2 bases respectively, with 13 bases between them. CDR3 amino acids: CAWSVTSLLNTGELFF. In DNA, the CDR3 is TGTGCCTGGAGTGTAACCTCCCTTCTAAACACCGGGGAGCTGTTTTTT.

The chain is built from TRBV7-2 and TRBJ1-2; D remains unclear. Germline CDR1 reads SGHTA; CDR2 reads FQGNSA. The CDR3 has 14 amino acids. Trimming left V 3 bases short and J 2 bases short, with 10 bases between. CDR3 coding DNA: TGTGCCAGCAGCTTGTGGACTGGAAACTATGGCTACACCTTC. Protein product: CASSLWTGNYGYTF. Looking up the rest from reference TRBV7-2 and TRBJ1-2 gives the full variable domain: GAGVSQSPSNKVTEKGKDVELRCDPISGHTALYWYRQSLGQGLEFLIYFQGNSAPDKSGLPSDRFSAERTGGSVSTLTIQRTQQEDSAVYLCASSLWTGNYGYTFGSGTRLTVV.

CDR3 in DNA: TGTGCCAGCAGCTTACGCAATTCACCCCTCCACTTT. Translated, it gives CASSLRNSPLHF. J is TRBJ1-6 and V is TRBV7-6, with D uncertain. Per germline, CDR1 SGHVS and CDR2 FNYEAQ. This CDR3 is 12 amino acids long. Trimming cost V 2 bases and J 7 bases, with 3 bases left between them.

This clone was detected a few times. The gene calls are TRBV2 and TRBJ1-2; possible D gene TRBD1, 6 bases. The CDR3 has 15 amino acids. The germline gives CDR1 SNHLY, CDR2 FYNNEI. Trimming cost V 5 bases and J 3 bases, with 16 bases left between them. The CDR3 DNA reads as TGTGCCAGCAGTAACAGGGCGTCTAGGGACTATGGCTACACCTTC. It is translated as CASSNRASRDYGYTF.

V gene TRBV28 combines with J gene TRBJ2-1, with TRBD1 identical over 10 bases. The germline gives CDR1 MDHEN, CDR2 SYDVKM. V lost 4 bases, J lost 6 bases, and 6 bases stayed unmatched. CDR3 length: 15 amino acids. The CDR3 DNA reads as TGTGCCAGCAGTTATCTGGACAGGGGGATCAATGAGCAGTTCTTC. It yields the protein CASSYLDRGINEQFF. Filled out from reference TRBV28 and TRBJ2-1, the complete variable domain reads DVKVTQSSRYLVKRTGEKVFLECVQDMDHENMFWYRQDPGLGLRLIYFSYDVKMKEKGDIPEGYSVSREKKERFSLILESASTNQTSMYLCASSYLDRGINEQFFGPGTRLTVL.

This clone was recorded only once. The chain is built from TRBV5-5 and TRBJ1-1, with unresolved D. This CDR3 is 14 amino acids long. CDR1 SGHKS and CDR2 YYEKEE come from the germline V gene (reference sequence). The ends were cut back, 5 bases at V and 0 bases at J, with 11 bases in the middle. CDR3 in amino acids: CASSSGLMNTEAFF. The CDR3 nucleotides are TGTGCCAGCAGTAGCGGGCTGATGAACACTGAAGCTTTCTTT.